This T cell receptor (beta chain) was documented in a study of cytomegalovirus exposure and HLA in healthy donors. Study-level results: The authors assumed roughly uniform sequencing depth across donors for presence/absence analyses.

The germline V and J ends were trimmed by 1 base and 5 bases, with 17 bases remaining between them. CDR1 is GTSNPN, CDR2 SVGIG, per germline (reference sequence). The length of the CDR3 is 15 residues. PCR primers comprised 60 Vbeta and 13 Jbeta primers. Measured with immunoSEQ multiplex PCR; TCRdb has only the in-frame clones, and not every one. Of 100,000 to 150,000 clones detected, around 81% appear once; the ten largest clones hold about 2%. Points on this clone: Its antigen is as yet unknown.

What was sequenced was PBMCs. The V and J genes are TRBV30 and TRBJ1-1; D possibly corresponds to TRBD1 (5 bases). This TCR came from a woman aged 40 to 50 in good health and CMV-seronegative. Written as DNA, the CDR3 is TGTGCCTGGAGTGGAACGGGACCGGGAGGGACTGAAGCTTTCTTT. This sequence encodes CAWSGTGPGGTEAFF. Complete variable domain (other parts from reference TRBV30 and TRBJ1-1): SQTIHQWPATLVQPVGSPLSLECTVEGTSNPNLYWYRQAAGRGLQLLFYSVGIGQISSEVPQNLSASRPQDRQFILSSKKLLLSDSGFYLCAWSGTGPGGTEAFFGQGTRLTVV.